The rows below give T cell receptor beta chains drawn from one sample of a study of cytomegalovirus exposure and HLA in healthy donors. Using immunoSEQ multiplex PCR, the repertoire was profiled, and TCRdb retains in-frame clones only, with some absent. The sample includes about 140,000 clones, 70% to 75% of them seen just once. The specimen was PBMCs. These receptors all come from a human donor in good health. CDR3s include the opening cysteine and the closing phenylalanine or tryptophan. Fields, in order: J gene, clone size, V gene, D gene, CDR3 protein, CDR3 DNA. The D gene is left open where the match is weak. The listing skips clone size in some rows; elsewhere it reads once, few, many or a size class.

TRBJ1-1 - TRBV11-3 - CASSLRNTEAFF TGTGCCAGCAGCTTGAGGAACACTGAAGCTTTCTTT
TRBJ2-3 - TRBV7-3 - CASSRGLLDTQYF TGTGCCAGCAGCCGAGGACTGTTAGATACGCAGTATTTT
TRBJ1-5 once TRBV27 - CASSFLRQRYSNQPQHF TGTGCCAGCAGTTTTTTAAGACAGAGGTATAGCAATCAGCCCCAGCATTTT
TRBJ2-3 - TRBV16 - CASSQSGEGTDTQYF TGTGCCAGCAGCCAATCCGGTGAGGGCACAGATACGCAGTATTTT
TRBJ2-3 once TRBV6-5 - CASWVARSDTQYF TGTGCCAGCTGGGTAGCGCGCTCAGATACGCAGTATTTT
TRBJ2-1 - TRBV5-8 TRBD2 CASSLLAGGPGQFF TGTGCCAGCAGCTTGTTAGCGGGGGGGCCCGGGCAGTTCTTC
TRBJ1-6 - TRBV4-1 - CASSQTGEHNSPLHF TGCGCCAGCAGCCAGACAGGAGAACATAATTCACCCCTCCACTTT
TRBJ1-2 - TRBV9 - CASSSGGGYFYGYTF TGTGCCAGCAGCTCTGGGGGCGGTTACTTCTATGGCTACACCTTC
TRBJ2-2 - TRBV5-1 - CASSWPGGGAVRAGELFF TGCGCCAGCAGCTGGCCAGGAGGCGGGGCTGTTCGGGCCGGGGAGCTGTTTTTT
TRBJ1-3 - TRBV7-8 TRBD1 CASSSGTGGSSTIYF TGTGCCAGCAGCTCCGGGACAGGGGGTAGTTCCACCATATATTTT
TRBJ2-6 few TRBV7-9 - CASSKGDFGANVLTF TGTGCCAGCAGCAAAGGGGATTTTGGGGCCAACGTCCTGACTTTC
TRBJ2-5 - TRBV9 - CASSLEGWETQYF TGTGCCAGCAGCTTGGAGGGGTGGGAGACCCAGTACTTC
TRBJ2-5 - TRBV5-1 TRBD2 CASSPGLAGEETQYF TGCGCCAGCAGCCCGGGACTAGCGGGGGAAGAGACCCAGTACTTC
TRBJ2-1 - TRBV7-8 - CASSIGGGREDEQFF TGTGCCAGCAGCATTGGGGGGGGCAGGGAGGATGAGCAGTTCTTC
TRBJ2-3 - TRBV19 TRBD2 CASSLGGVTQYF TGTGCCAGTAGCCTCGGGGGGGTAACGCAGTATTTT
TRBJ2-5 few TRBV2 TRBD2 CASSTMGLAGIKETQYF TGTGCCAGCAGCACTATGGGGCTAGCGGGCATAAAAGAGACCCAGTACTTC
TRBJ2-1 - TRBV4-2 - CASSQEYSSYNEQFF TGTGCCAGCAGCCAAGAATACAGCTCCTACAATGAGCAGTTCTTC
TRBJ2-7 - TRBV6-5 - CASTKGGDEQYF TGTGCCAGCACCAAGGGAGGCGACGAGCAGTACTTC
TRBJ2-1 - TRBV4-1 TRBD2 CASSQYPGTSGTNEQFF TGCGCCAGCAGCCAATACCCTGGGACTAGCGGGACCAATGAGCAGTTCTTC
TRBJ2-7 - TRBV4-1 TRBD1 CASSQGQGATYEQYF TGCGCCAGCAGCCAGGGACAGGGGGCTACCTACGAGCAGTACTTC
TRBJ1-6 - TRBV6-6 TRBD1 CASSQPTTGDNSPLHF TGTGCCAGCAGTCAACCCACGACAGGGGATAATTCACCCCTCCACTTT
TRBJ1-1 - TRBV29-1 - CSVQVLNTEAFF TGCAGCGTTCAGGTTTTGAACACTGAAGCTTTCTTT
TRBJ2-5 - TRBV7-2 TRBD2 CASSWGWTSGETQYF TGTGCCAGCAGCTGGGGCTGGACTAGCGGCGAGACCCAGTACTTC